The entry below gives a single TCR beta chain sequence along with its context. Its antigen remains unknown. The record originates from a study of OX40 agonist ivuxolimab in advanced cancers. Overall study context: Melanoma, hepatocellular carcinoma, head and neck or renal cell cancer occurred in dose-escalation patients.

Study results and limitations: At 0.1 to 3.0 mg/kg and by week 6, clonal expansion occurred in CD4+ and CD8+ blood T cells. Normalized T-cell clonal expansion was also low in some nonresponders.

V gave up 7 bases and J gave up 0 bases, with 10 bases separating them. CDR3 length: 15 amino acids. Germline CDR1 and CDR2: LNHDA and SQIVND (reference sequence). Individuals having autoimmune disease history or systemic immunosuppression were not enrolled. Generated by immunoSEQ multiplex PCR, the TCRdb table keeps only in-frame clones and is missing some. The repertoire includes tens of thousands of clones, 90% to 95% of them detected once, and 9% to 15% sits in the top ten. The receptor's source is an adult with an advanced solid tumor such as melanoma, head and neck, liver or kidney cancer. Specimen: CD4+ or CD8+ T cells sorted from blood, collected in a trial of the OX40 agonist ivuxolimab. This chain links TRBV19 with TRBJ2-6; D is possibly TRBD1 (5 bases). The CDR3 here is CASTQGPSGANVLTF. CDR3 nucleotides: TGTGCCAGTACCCAGGGCCCCTCTGGGGCCAACGTCCTGACTTTC.